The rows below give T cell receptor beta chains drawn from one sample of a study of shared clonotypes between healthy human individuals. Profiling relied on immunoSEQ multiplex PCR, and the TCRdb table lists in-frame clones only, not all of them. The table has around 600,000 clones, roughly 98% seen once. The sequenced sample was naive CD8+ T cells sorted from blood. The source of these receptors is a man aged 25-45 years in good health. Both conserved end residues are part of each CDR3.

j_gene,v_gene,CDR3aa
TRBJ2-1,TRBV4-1,CASSRLVTYNEQFF
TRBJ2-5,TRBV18,CASSPNRGVIQETQYF
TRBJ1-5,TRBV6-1,CASSEYGYSNQPQHF
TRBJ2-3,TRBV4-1,CASSLGRTRLTDTQYF
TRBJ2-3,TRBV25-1,CASSDDTQYF
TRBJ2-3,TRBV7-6,CASSLVVEGMDRESDTQYF
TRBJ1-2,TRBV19,CASTPRTGRGYTF
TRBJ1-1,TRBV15,CATSRGHKGPEAFF
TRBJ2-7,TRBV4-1,CASSQGLGFGYEQYF
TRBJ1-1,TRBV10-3,CAISEKGVSAEAFF
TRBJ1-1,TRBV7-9,CASSPNFVTEAFF
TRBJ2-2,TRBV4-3,CASSQGLAGEYDTGELFF
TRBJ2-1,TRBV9,CASSVGLGLGNEQFF
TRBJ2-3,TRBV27,CASSQRVGQGWQYF
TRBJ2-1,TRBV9,CASSVGWREVSYNEQFF
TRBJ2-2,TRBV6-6,CASSYSESGELFF
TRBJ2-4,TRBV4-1,CASSHGTGLSSGKNIQYF
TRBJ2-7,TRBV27,CASSLSLGQVSYEQYF
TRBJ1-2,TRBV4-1,CASSQIGENYGYTF
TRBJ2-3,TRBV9,CASGWTDTQYF
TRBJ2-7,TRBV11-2,CASSYAGPSYEQYF
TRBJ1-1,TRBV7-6,CASSLGTEPEAFF
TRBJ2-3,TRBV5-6,CASSLWGGGTSGEDTQYF
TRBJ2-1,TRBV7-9,CASSPGLAGGHNEQFF
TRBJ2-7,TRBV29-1,CSVEGGQETYEQYF
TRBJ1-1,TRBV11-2,CASSLADRLNTEAFF
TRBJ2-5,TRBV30,CAWSVTGWAETQYF
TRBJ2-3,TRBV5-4,CAGSKGLEGTDTQYF
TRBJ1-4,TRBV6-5,CASSLSLIATNEKLFF
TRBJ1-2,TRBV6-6,CASSPRGAYFYGYTF
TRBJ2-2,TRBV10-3,CAIRGPHTGELFF
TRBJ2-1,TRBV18,CASSPPNAGGFYNEQFF
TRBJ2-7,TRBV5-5,CASTRYGQGHRSSYEQYF
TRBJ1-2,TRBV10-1,CASSESTTGDGGYTF
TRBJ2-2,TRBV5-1,CASSLLLAGGASGELFF
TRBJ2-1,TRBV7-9,CASSSPSGREQFF
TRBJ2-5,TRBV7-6,CASRVGFGETQYF
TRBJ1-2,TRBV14,CASSHRQGSRGYTF
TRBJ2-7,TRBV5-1,CASSLAIGLSYEQYF
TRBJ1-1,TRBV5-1,CASGPGQGPMNTEAFF
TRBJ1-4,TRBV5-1,CASSFSTGNEKLFF
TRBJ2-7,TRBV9,CASSDNPRGNNYEQYF
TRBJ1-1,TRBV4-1,CAPKGSGTGGREAFF
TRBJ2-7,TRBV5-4,CASSLIAGANEQYF
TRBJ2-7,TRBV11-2,CASSPSLGTYEQYF
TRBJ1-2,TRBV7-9,CASSFQGTYGYTF